Below, 4 T cell receptor beta chains from the same sample are listed, as sequenced in a study of regulatory T cells in long-lasting Graves disease. Specified time point: newly diagnosed GD, antithyroid drugs for less than 3 months. After RNA was extracted from PBMCs, the TCR library was made from it. Construction of the TCR beta libraries employed iRepertoire HTBI primers in conjunction with Arm-PCR of CDR3 regions. TCRdb redid the calling of the multiplex PCR reads with MiXCR, one entry per CDR3 protein. The table includes roughly 610,000 distinct CDR3 sequences, roughly 15% detected once. This sample was shared with a second study, whose subject was T cells in Graves' hyperthyroidism and ophthalmopathy.

Sequenced material: peripheral blood mononuclear cells (PBMCs), taken at new diagnosis, from a patient treated with antithyroid drugs. The receptors originated from a man aged 18 to 29 with Graves disease.

Ten or more counts support this clonotype. The chain joins TRBV11-2 to TRBJ2-7, with D hard to call. With 0 bases removed from V and 3 bases from J, the gap between germline ends came to 6 bases. CDR3 size: 13 residues. Germline assignment: CDR1 SGHAT and CDR2 FQNNGV. The CDR3 sequence is CASSLERYYEQYF. The CDR3 DNA sequence: TGTGCCAGCAGCTTAGAGCGGTACTACGAGCAGTACTTC.

This clonotype was detected many times. The chain carries TRBV28 and TRBJ1-6, with D uncertain. V gave up 6 bases and J gave up 15 bases, with 18 bases separating them. The CDR3 has 13 residues. Germline CDR1 reads MDHEN; CDR2 reads SYDVKM. The CDR3 reads CASSRISMGLLHF. CDR3 coding DNA: TGTGCCAGCAGCCGCATCTCGATGGGCCTCCTCCACTTT. The whole variable domain, remainder taken from reference TRBV28 and TRBJ1-6, is DVKVTQSSRYLVKRTGEKVFLECVQDMDHENMFWYRQDPGLGLRLIYFSYDVKMKEKGDIPEGYSVSREKKERFSLILESASTNQTSMYLCASSRISMGLLHFGNGTRLTVT.

This clonotype came up a few times. A much larger clone lies one base from this, so it may be a read error. The rearrangement links TRBV28 to TRBJ2-7, with unresolved D. Trimming shortened V by 8 bases and J by 5 bases, and 16 bases separated the two germline ends. Germline-derived CDR1 and CDR2 are MDHEN and SYDVKM. This CDR3 region has 13 residues. The CDR3 reads CASGIGAPDEQYF. The CDR3 region has the DNA TGTGCCAGCGGGATAGGAGCTCCTGACGAGCAGTACTTC.

This clonotype was detected ten times or more. V gene TRBV20-1 combines with J gene TRBJ2-1; 7 bases map to TRBD2. Trimming cost V 5 bases and J 3 bases; bases outside gene matches: 7. The germline CDR1 and CDR2 sequences are DFQATT and SNEGSKA (reference sequence). The CDR3 loop spans 14 amino acids. This chain's CDR3 is CSARDYHFYNEQFF. The CDR3 DNA follows: TGCAGTGCTCGGGACTATCACTTCTACAATGAGCAGTTCTTC.